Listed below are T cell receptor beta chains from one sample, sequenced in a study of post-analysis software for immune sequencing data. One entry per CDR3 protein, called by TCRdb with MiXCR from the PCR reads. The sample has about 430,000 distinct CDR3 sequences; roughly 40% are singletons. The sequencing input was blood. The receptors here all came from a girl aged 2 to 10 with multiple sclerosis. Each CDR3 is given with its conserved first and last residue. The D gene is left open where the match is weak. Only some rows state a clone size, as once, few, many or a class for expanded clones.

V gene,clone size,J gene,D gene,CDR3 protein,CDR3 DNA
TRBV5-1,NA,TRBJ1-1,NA,CASSLGDTEAFF,TGTGCCAGCAGTTTAGGGGACACTGAAGCTTTCTTT
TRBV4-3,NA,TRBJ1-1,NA,CASSHIRAHLNTEAFF,TGCGCCAGCAGCCACATCAGGGCCCACTTGAACACTGAAGCTTTCTTT
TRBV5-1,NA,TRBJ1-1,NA,CASSFTGSTEAFF,TGCGCCAGCAGCTTTACGGGTAGTACTGAAGCTTTCTTT
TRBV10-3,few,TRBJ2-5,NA,CAIRGVRERETQYF,TGTGCCATCAGGGGAGTAAGGGAACGGGAGACCCAGTACTTC
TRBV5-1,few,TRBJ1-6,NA,CASSSQGATSYNSPLHF,TGCGCCAGCAGCTCACAAGGGGCCACCTCCTATAATTCACCCCTCCACTTT
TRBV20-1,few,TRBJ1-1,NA,CSAPTTQGWTEAFF,TGCAGTGCTCCAACCACACAGGGTTGGACTGAAGCTTTCTTT
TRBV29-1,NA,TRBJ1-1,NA,CGVEGGIEAFF,TGCGGCGTTGAGGGAGGGATTGAAGCTTTCTTT
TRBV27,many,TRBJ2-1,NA,CASSQTRLTEQFF,TGTGCCAGCAGCCAAACGAGACTAACTGAGCAGTTCTTC
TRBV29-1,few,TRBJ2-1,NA,CSVSGNEQFF,TGCAGCGTTAGTGGGAATGAGCAGTTCTTC
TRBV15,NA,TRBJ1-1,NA,CATSTPQGNTEAFF,TGTGCCACCAGCACCCCACAGGGGAACACTGAAGCTTTCTTT
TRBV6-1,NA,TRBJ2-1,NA,CASSAIFLSNEQFF,TGTGCCAGCAGTGCTATCTTCCTCTCCAATGAGCAGTTCTTC
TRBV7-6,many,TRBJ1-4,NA,CASSLDRDEKLFF,TGTGCCAGCAGCTTAGACAGGGATGAAAAACTGTTTTTT
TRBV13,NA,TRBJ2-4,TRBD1,CASSRQGGIQYF,TGTGCCAGCAGCCGACAGGGCGGGATTCAGTACTTC
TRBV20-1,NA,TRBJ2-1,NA,CSARATLSSYNEQFF,TGCAGTGCTAGAGCGACTCTCAGCTCCTACAATGAGCAGTTCTTC
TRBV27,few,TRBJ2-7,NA,CASSLAQTYEQYF,TGTGCCAGCAGTTTAGCACAGACCTACGAGCAGTACTTC
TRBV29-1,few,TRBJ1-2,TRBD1,CSVSPRDRGNGYTF,TGCAGCGTTTCACCACGGGACAGGGGAAATGGCTACACCTTC
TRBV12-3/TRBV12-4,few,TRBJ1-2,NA,CASSSRDWGYGYTF,TGTGCCAGCAGTTCCAGGGATTGGGGCTATGGCTACACCTTC
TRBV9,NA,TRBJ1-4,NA,CASSPSRLGLDGTNEKLFF,TGTGCCAGCAGCCCCTCTAGGTTAGGGTTGGACGGAACTAATGAAAAACTGTTTTTT
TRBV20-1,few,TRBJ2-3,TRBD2,CSAYTSGSGDTQYF,TGCAGTGCTTACACTAGCGGATCAGGAGATACGCAGTATTTT
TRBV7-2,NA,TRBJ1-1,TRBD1,CASRAAGTGRNTEAFF,TGTGCCAGCAGGGCCGCCGGGACAGGGAGGAACACTGAAGCTTTCTTT
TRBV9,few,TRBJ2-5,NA,CASSGRVLEETQYF,TGTGCCAGCAGCGGCAGGGTCCTGGAAGAGACCCAGTACTTC
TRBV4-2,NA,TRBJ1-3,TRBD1,CASSQDAQGALGNTIYF,TGTGCCAGCAGCCAAGATGCCCAGGGGGCACTTGGAAACACCATATATTTT
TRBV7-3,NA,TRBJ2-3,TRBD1,CASSETGVGGTQYF,TGTGCCAGCTCCGAGACAGGGGTAGGCGGTACGCAGTATTTT
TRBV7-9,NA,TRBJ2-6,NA,CGDSGANVLTF,TGCGGGGACTCTGGGGCCAACGTCCTGACTTTC
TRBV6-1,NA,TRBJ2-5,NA,CASSPSLGERSWETQYF,TGTGCCAGCAGTCCTTCCCTCGGAGAGCGGTCGTGGGAGACCCAGTACTTC
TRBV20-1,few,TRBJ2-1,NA,CSARKTVHNEQFF,TGCAGTGCTAGAAAGACAGTCCACAATGAGCAGTTCTTC
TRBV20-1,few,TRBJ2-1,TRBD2,CSLLAVSYNEQFF,TGCAGCCTCCTAGCGGTCTCCTACAATGAGCAGTTCTTC
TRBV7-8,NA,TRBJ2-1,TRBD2,CASSLRVWTRINEQFF,TGTGCCAGCAGCCTGAGGGTCTGGACTAGGATCAATGAGCAGTTCTTC
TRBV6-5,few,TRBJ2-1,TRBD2,CASSSPGTRYNEQFF,TGTGCCAGCAGTTCCCCCGGGACTAGATACAATGAGCAGTTCTTC
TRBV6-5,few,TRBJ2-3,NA,CASSPTRRDTQYF,TGTGCCAGCAGCCCGACGAGAAGGGATACGCAGTATTTT
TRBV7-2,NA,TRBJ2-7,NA,CASSLEMTGPYEQYF,TGTGCCAGCAGCTTAGAAATGACAGGACCCTACGAGCAGTACTTC
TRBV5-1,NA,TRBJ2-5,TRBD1,CASSRGQGANRETQYF,TGCGCCAGCAGCCGCGGACAGGGGGCGAATCGCGAGACCCAGTACTTC
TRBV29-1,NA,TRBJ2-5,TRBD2,CSPREGETQYF,TGCAGCCCCAGGGAGGGGGAGACCCAGTACTTC
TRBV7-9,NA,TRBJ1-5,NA,CASTVEGNQPQHF,TGTGCCAGCACCGTTGAGGGCAATCAGCCCCAGCATTTT
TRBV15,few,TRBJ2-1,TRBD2,CATSRDPGLANYNEQFF,TGTGCCACCAGCAGAGATCCTGGACTAGCTAATTACAATGAGCAGTTCTTC
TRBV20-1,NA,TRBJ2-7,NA,CSARPGGEQYF,TGCAGTGCTAGACCCGGGGGCGAGCAGTACTTC
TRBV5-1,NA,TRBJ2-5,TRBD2,CASSLVAGGRWNEQYF,TGCGCCAGCAGCTTGGTGGCGGGAGGGCGGTGGAATGAGCAGTACTTC
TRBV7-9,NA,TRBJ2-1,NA,CASTLGLSLYNEQFF,TGTGCCAGCACCCTCGGACTGTCCCTCTACAATGAGCAGTTCTTC
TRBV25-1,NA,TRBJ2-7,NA,CASSESGEAYEQYF,TGTGCCAGCAGTGAATCGGGGGAGGCCTACGAGCAGTACTTC
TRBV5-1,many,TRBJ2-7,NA,CASRFWTGYYEQYF,TGCGCCAGCAGGTTTTGGACGGGCTACTACGAGCAGTACTTC
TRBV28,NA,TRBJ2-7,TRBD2,CASSSPSSGRAYEQYF,TGTGCCAGCAGCTCACCGTCTAGCGGCCGCGCCTACGAGCAGTACTTC